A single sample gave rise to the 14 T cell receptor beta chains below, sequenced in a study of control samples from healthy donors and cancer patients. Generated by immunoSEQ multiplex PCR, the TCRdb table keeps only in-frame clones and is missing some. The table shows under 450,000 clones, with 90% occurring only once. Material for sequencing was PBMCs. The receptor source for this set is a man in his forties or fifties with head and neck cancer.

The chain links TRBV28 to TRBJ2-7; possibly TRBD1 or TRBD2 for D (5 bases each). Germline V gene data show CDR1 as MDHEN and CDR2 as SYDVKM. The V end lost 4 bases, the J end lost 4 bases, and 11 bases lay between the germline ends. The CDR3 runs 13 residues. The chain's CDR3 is CASSSGPIYEQYF. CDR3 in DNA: TGTGCCAGCAGTTCGGGACCGATTTACGAGCAGTACTTC.

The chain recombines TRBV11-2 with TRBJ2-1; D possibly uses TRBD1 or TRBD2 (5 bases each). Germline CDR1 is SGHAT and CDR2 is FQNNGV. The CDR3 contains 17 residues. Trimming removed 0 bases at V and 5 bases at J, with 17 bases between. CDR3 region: CASSLDILGAVDNEQFF. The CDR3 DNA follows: TGTGCCAGCAGCTTAGATATCCTCGGGGCCGTAGACAATGAGCAGTTCTTC.

The CDR3 nucleotides are TGTGCCAGCAGTTACGACAATGAAGCTTTCTTT. Protein sequence: CASSYDNEAFF. This rearrangement joins TRBV6-5 to TRBJ1-1, with no clear D. The CDR3 covers 11 residues. Trimming stripped 2 bases from V and 7 bases from J, with 5 bases between. Per germline, CDR1 MNHEY and CDR2 SVGAGI.

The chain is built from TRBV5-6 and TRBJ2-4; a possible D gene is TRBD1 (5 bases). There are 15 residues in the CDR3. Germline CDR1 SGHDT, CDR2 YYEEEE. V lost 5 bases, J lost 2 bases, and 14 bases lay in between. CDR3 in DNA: TGTGCCAGCAGTTTCGGCAGGGTCACCAAAAACATTCAGTACTTC. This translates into CASSFGRVTKNIQYF. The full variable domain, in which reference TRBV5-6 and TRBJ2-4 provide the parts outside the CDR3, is DAGVTQSPTHLIKTRGQQVTLRCSPKSGHDTVSWYQQALGQGPQFIFQYYEEEERQRGNFPDRFSGHQFPNYSSELNVNALLLGDSALYLCASSFGRVTKNIQYFGAGTRLSVL.

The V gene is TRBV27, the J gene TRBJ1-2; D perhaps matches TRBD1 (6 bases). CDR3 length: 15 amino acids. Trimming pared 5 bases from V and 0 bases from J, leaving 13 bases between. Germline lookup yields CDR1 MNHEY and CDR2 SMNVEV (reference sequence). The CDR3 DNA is TGTGCCAGCAGTAAGTACAGGGATACTAACTATGGCTACACCTTC. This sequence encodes CASSKYRDTNYGYTF.

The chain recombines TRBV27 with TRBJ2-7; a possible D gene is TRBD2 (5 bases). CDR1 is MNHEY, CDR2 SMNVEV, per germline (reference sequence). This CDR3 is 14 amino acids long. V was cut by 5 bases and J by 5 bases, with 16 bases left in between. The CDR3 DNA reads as TGTGCCAGCAGTGTCCTAGCAGCCATCGACGAGCAGTACTTC. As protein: CASSVLAAIDEQYF.

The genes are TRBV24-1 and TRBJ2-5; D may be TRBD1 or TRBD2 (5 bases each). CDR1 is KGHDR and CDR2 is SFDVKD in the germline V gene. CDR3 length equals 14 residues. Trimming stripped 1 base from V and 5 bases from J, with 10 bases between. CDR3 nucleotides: TGTGCCACCAGTGATTTCGGGGCAACGGAGACCCAGTACTTC. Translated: CATSDFGATETQYF.

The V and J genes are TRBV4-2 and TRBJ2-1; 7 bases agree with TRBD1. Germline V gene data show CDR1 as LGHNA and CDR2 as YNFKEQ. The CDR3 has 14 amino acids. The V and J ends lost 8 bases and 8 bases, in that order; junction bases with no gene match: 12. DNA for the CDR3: TGTGCCAGCCGCGAAAATCCAGGGGGTGATGAGCAGTTCTTC. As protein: CASRENPGGDEQFF.

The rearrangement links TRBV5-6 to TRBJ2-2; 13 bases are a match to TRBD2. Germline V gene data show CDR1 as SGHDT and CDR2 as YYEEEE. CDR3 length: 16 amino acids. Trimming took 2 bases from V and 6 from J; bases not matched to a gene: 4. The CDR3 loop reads CASSFGLAGEPGELFF. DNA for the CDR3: TGTGCCAGCAGCTTCGGACTAGCGGGAGAACCCGGGGAGCTGTTTTTT.

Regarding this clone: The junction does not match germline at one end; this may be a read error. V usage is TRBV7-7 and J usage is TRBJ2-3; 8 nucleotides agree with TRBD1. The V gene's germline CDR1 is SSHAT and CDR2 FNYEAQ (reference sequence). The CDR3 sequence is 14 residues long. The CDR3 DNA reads TGTGCTAGCAGCTCCCAGGGGGCGGCGGATACGCAGTATTTT. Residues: CASSSQGAADTQYF.

CDR3 in amino acids: CASSPGTGIGEQYF. In DNA, the CDR3 is TGTGCCAGCTCACCCGGGACAGGGATCGGCGAGCAGTACTTC. The rearrangement joins TRBV18 to TRBJ2-7; 9 bases are a match to TRBD1. Germline V gene data show CDR1 as KGHSH and CDR2 as LQKENI. V lost 3 bases and J lost 6; bases outside the gene matches: 6. This CDR3 has 14 amino acids.

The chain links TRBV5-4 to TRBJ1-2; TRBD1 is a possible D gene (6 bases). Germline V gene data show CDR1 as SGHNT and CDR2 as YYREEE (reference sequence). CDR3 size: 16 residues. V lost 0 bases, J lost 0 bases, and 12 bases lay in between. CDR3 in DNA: TGTGCCAGCAGCTTGGCACTACAGGGATCTAACTATGGCTACACCTTC. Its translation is CASSLALQGSNYGYTF.

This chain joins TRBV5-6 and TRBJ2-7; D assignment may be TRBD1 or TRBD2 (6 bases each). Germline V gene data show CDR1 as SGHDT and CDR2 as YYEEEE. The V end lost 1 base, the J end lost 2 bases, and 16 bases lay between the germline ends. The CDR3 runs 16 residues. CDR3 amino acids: CASSLFPGGVTYEQYF. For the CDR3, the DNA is TGTGCCAGCAGCTTGTTCCCCGGGGGCGTTACCTACGAGCAGTACTTC.

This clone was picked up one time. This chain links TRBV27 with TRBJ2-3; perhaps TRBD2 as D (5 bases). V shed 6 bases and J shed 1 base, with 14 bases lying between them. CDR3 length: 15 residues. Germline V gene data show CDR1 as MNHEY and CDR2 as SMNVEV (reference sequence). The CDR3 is CASSGLAIGTDTQYF. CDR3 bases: TGTGCCAGCAGCGGACTTGCAATAGGCACAGATACGCAGTATTTT.